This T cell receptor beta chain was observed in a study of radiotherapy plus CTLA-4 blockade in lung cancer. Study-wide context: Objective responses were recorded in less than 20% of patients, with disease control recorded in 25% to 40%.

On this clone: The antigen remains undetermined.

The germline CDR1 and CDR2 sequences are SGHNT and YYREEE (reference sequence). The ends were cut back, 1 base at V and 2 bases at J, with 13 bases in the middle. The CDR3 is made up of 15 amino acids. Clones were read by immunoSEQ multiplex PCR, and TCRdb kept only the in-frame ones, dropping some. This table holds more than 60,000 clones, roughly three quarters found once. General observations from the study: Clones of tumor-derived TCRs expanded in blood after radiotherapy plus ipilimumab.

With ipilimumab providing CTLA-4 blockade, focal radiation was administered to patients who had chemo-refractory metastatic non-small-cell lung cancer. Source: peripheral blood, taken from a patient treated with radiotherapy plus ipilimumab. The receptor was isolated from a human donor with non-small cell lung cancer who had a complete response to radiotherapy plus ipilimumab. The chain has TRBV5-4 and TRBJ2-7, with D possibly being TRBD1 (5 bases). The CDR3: CASSLPNSRAYEQYF. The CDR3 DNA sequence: TGTGCCAGCAGCTTGCCAAACTCCAGGGCCTACGAGCAGTACTTC.